Sequencing of this T cell receptor beta chain was carried out in a study of cytotoxic CD8 clonotypes in ibrutinib-treated CLL. Overall study: Partial responses numbered roughly 25 and complete responses 2; after a median about six years, around 14 stayed remitted and 12 progressed. Median treatment time before response sampling was approximately 11 months, range 6 to 36.

This clone was picked up a small number of times. The antigen remains unidentified. Here immunoSEQ multiplex PCR was the method, and the copy in TCRdb shows in-frame clones only, minus some. The sample holds around 150,000 clones, 75% to 85% seen once. V was trimmed by 2 bases and J by 14 bases, leaving 22 bases between them. The germline V gene has CDR1 MNHEY and CDR2 SVGAGI. The CDR3 covers 16 residues. Study results and caveats: Baseline clonality exceeded age-matched healthy donors and tracked circulating CD8+ T-cell counts.

The rearrangement uses TRBV6-5 and TRBJ1-6, with TRBD1 as a possible D gene (6 bases). The TCR comes from a human donor with chronic lymphocytic leukemia. The specimen was PBMCs, collected after 36 months of ibrutinib treatment. The CDR3: CASSYRDNPGWLALHF. In DNA, the CDR3 is TGTGCCAGCAGTTACAGGGACAACCCAGGTTGGCTGGCCCTCCACTTT.